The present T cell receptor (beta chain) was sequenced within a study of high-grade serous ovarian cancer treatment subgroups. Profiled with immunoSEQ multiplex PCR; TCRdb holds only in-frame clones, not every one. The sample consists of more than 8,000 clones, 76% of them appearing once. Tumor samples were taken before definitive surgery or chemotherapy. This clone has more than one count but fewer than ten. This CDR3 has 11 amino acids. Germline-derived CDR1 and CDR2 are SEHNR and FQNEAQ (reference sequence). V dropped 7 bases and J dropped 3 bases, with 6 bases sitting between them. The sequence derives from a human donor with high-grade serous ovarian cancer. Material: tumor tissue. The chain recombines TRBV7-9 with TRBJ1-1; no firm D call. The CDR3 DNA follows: TGTGCCAGCACCCGGTACACTGAAGCTTTCTTT. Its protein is CASTRYTEAFF.